This T cell receptor beta chain was sequenced during a study of OX40 agonist ivuxolimab in advanced cancers. Germline CDR1 reads MNHEY; CDR2 reads SMNVEV (reference sequence). The CDR3 totals 17 residues. With V trimmed by 2 bases and J by 1 base, 6 bases remained unmatched. In its sample, this clone was seen a few times. Sequencing was performed with immunoSEQ multiplex PCR; in TCRdb, only in-frame clones are kept and a portion is missing. The sample contains tens of thousands of clones, approximately 86% of which appear only once. The chain links TRBV27 to TRBJ2-1; 9 bases align to TRBD2. Sample: CD4+ or CD8+ T cells sorted from blood, taken in a trial of the OX40 agonist ivuxolimab. The TCR sequence derives from an adult with an advanced solid tumor such as melanoma, head and neck, liver or kidney cancer. The CDR3 is CASSLRGGGASYNEQFF. CDR3 bases: TGTGCCAGCAGTTTACGTGGCGGGGGGGCGTCCTACAATGAGCAGTTCTTC.